This T cell receptor (beta chain) was retrieved from a study of regulatory T cells in long-lasting Graves disease. Through Arm-PCR of CDR3 regions and iRepertoire HTBI primers, TCR beta libraries were built. MiXCR was run by TCRdb on the multiplex PCR reads, yielding one entry per CDR3 protein. Among roughly 500,000 distinct CDR3 sequences, under 25% were seen once, and the ten largest hold around 14%. Study results and limitations: With under 3,500 shared public clonotypes, persistent patients exceeded new patients, who shared more than 900. Segments TRBV28, TRBJ1-2 and TRBJ2-5 showed preferential usage in persistent disease.

The V end was cut by 0 bases, the J end by 4 bases, with 19 bases between. The CDR3 loop spans 17 amino acids. Germline V lookup: CDR1 SGHDN, CDR2 FVKESK. A few counts support this clonotype. Its antigen is not identified. The sample's time point: persistent/refractory GD, antithyroid drugs over 5 years with positive TRAb. PBMC RNA was the source of the TCR library. The guidelines of the American Thyroid Association were the basis for diagnosing Graves' disease. A volume of roughly 9.9 milliliters of peripheral blood was collected in EDTA tubes. The sequence was obtained from a female donor with Graves disease. Material: peripheral blood mononuclear cells (PBMCs), obtained when the disease was refractory, from a patient treated with antithyroid drugs. V gene TRBV14 combines with J gene TRBJ2-7; TRBD1 or TRBD2 may be the D gene (5 bases each). The DNA of the CDR3 is TGTGCCAGCAGCCAAGATAAAGGGGAGAGGGGCGAGTACGAGCAGTACTTC. Translation gives CASSQDKGERGEYEQYF.